The TCR beta chain under discussion was sequenced for a study of blood T cell repertoires in COVID-19. Study as a whole: From the United States, Italy and Spain came samples of acute and convalescent COVID-19.

The V end was cut by 0 bases, the J end by 7 bases, with 9 bases between. Germline loops: CDR1 GTSNPN, CDR2 SVGIG (reference sequence). The CDR3 length is 12 residues. Followed over time, Seattle patients had been enrolled while infection was active. As handled by the study authors: Reference gene primer amplification gave estimated nucleated cell counts. Assay: immunoSEQ multiplex PCR; the TCRdb copy retains only in-frame clones and omits some. The V and J calls and clone size come from that table; D and trimming were worked out from the DNA. Of about 170,000 clones listed, approximately 90% are singletons.

The clonotype originates from a man younger than 30 with COVID-19, enrolled during active disease. The sequenced material came from peripheral blood. This chain uses TRBV30 with TRBJ1-1, with D possibly being TRBD1 (6 bases). In DNA form, the CDR3 reads TGTGCCTGGAGTGTAGAACAGGGTGAAGCTTTCTTT. Encoded protein: CAWSVEQGEAFF.